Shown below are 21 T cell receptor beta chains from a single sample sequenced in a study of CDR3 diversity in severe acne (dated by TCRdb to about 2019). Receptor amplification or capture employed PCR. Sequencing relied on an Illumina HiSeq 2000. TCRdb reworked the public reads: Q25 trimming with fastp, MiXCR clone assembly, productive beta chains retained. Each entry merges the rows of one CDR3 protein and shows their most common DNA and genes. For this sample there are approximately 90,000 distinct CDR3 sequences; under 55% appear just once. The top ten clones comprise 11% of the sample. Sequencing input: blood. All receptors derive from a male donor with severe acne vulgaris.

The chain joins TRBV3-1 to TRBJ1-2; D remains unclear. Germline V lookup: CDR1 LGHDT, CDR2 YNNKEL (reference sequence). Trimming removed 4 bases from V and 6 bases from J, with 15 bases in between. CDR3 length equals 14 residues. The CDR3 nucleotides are TGTGCCAGCAGCCCCCCCTACGATCTGGATGGCTACACCTTC. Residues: CASSPPYDLDGYTF.

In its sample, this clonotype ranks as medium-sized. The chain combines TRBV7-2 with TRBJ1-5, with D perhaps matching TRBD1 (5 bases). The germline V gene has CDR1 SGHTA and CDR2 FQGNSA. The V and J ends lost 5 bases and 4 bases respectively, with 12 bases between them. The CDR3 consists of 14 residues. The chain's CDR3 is CASSVRGSNQPQHF. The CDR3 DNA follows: TGTGCCAGCAGCGTCCGGGGGTCAAATCAGCCCCAGCATTTT.

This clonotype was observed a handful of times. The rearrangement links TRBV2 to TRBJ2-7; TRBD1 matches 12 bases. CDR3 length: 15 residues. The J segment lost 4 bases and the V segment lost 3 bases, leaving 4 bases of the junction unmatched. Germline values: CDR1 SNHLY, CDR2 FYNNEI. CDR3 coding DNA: TGTGCCAGCAGTGAGGGGACAGGGGGCGAGTACGAGCAGTACTTC. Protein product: CASSEGTGGEYEQYF.

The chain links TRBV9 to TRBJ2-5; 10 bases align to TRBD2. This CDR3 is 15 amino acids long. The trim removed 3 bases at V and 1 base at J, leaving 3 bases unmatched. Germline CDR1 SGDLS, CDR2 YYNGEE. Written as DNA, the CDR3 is TGTGCCAGCAGCGCTAGCGGGAGAGTCCAAGAGACCCAGTACTTC. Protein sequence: CASSASGRVQETQYF. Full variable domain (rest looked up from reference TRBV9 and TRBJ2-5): DSGVTQTPKHLITATGQRVTLRCSPRSGDLSVYWYQQSLDQGLQFLIQYYNGEERAKGNILERFSAQQFPDLHSELNLSSLELGDSALYFCASSASGRVQETQYFGPGTRLLVL.

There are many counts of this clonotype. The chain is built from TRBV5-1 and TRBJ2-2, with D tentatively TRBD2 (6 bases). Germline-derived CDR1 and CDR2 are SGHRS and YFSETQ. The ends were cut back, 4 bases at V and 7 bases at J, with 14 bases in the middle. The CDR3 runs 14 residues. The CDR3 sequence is CASSPSGQIGELFF. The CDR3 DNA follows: TGCGCCAGCAGCCCGAGCGGGCAGATCGGGGAGCTGTTTTTT.

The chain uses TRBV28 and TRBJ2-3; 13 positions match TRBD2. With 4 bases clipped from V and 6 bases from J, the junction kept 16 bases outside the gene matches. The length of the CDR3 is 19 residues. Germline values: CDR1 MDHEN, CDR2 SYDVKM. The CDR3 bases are TGTGCCAGCAGTTCGACTAGCGGGAGGTCAAGAGGTCTTTTGGATACGCAGTATTTT. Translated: CASSSTSGRSRGLLDTQYF.

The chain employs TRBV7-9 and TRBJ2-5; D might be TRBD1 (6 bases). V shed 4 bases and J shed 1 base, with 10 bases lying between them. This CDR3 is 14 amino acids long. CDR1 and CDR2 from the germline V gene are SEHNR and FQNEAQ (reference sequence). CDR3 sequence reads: CASSSQGVQETQYF. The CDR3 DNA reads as TGTGCCAGCAGCTCACAGGGTGTCCAAGAGACCCAGTACTTC.

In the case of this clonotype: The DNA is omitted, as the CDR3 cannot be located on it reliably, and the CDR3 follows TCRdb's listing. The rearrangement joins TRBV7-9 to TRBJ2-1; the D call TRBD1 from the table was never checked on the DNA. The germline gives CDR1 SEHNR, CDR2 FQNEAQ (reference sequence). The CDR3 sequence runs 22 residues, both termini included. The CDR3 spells CASSVNYKNTEAFFGQGNEQFF.

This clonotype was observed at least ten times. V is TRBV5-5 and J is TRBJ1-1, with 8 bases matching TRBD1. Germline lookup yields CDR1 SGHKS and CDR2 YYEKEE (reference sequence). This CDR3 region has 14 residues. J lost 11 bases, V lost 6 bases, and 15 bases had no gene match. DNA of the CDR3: TGTGCCAGCACCTTCCCTGGACAGGGAGGAAGGGCTTTCTTT. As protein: CASTFPGQGGRAFF. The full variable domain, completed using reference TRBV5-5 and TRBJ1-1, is DAGVTQSPTHLIKTRGQQVTLRCSPISGHKSVSWYQQVLGQGPQFIFQYYEKEERGRGNFPDRFSARQFPNYSSELNVNALLLGDSALYLCASTFPGQGGRAFFGQGTRLTVV.

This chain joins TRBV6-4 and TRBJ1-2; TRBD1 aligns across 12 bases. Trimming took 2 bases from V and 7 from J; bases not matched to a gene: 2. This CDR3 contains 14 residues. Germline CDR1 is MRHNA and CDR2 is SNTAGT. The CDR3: CASSDGTGGGGYTF. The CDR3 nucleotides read TGTGCCAGCAGTGACGGGACAGGGGGCGGTGGCTACACCTTC.

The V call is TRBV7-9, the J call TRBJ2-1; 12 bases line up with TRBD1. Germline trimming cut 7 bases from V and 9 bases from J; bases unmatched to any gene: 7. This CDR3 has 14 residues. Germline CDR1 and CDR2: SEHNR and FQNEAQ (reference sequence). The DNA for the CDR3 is TGTGCCAGCACCCCGGGACAGGGGGCAGGTGAGCAGTTCTTC. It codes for CASTPGQGAGEQFF. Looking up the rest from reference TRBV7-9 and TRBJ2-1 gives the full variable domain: DTGVSQNPRHKITKRGQNVTFRCDPISEHNRLYWYRQTLGQGPEFLTYFQNEAQLEKSRLLSDRFSAERPKGSFSTLEIQRTEQGDSAMYLCASTPGQGAGEQFFGPGTRLTVL.

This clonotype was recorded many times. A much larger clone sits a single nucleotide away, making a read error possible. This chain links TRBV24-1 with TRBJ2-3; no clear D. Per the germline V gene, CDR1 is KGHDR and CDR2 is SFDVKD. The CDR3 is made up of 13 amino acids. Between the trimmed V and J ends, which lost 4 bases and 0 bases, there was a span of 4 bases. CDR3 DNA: TGTGCCACCAGTGACTCAAGCACAGATACGCAGTATTTT. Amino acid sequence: CATSDSSTDTQYF.

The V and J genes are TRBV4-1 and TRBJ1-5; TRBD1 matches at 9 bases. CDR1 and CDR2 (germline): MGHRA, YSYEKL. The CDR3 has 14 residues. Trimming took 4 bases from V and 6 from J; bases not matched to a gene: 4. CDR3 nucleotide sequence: TGCGCCAGCAGCCCACAGGGGGCAGGTCAGCCCCAGCATTTT. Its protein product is CASSPQGAGQPQHF.

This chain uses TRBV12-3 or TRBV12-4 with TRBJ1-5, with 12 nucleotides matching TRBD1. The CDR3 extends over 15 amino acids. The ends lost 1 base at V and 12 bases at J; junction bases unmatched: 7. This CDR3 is CASSLEGQGAEDQHF. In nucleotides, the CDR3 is TGTGCCAGCAGTTTAGAGGGACAGGGGGCCGAGGACCAGCATTTT.

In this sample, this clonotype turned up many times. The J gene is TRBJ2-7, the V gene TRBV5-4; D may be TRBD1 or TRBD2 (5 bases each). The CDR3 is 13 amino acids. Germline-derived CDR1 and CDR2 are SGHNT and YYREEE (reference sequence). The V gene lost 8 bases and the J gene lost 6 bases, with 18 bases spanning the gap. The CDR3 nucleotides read TGTGCCAGTAAGAGAGGGGTGGGTGGCGAGCAGTACTTC. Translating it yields CASKRGVGGEQYF. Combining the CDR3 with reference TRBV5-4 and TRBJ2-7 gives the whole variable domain ETGVTQSPTHLIKTRGQQVTLRCSSQSGHNTVSWYQQALGQGPQFIFQYYREEENGRGNFPPRFSGLQFPNYSSELNVNALELDDSALYLCASKRGVGGEQYFGPGTRLTVT.

CDR3 nucleotide sequence: TGTGCCAGCAGCTACGGCGGGGAACAGCCCCAGCATTTT. Residues: CASSYGGEQPQHF. This chain uses TRBV7-9 with TRBJ1-5; D ambiguous. Trimming pared 4 bases from V and 7 bases from J, leaving 11 bases between. This CDR3 has 13 residues. Looked up from germline, CDR1 is SEHNR and CDR2 is FQNEAQ (reference sequence).

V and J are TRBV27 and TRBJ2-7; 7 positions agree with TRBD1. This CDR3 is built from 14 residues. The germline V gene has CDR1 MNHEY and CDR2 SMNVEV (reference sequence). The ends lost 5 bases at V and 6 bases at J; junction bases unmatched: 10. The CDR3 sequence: CASSPGGGVGEQYF. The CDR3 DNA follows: TGTGCCAGCAGTCCAGGGGGTGGAGTTGGCGAGCAGTACTTC.

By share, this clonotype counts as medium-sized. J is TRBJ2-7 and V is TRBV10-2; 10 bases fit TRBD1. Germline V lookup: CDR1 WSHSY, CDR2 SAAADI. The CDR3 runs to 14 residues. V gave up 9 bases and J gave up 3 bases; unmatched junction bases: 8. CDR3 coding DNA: TGCGCCAGTATTCCGGGACAGGGGAACTACGAGCAGTACTTC. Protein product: CASIPGQGNYEQYF.

DNA of the CDR3: TGTGCCAGCAGGGGGTTCTATGGGACAGGTGAAGAGACCCAGTACTTC. Amino acids: CASRGFYGTGEETQYF. V gene TRBV6-1 combines with J gene TRBJ2-5, with 8 bases aligning to TRBD1. CDR1 and CDR2 (germline): MNHNS, SASEGT. The CDR3 contains 16 residues. V shed 6 bases, J shed 3 bases, and the junction held 12 bases outside the gene matches.

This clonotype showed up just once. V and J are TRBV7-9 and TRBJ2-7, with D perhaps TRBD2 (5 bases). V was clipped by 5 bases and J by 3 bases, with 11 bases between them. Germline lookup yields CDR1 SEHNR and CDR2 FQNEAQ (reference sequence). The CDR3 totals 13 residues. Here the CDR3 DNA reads TGTGCCAGCAGCCCGGGAAATCTCTACGAGCAGTACTTC. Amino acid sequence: CASSPGNLYEQYF.

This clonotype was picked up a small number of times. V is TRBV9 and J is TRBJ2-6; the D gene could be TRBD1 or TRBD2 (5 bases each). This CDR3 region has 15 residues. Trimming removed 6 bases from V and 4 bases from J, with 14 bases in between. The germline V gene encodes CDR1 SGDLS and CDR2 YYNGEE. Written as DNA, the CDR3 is TGTGCCAGCATGGGGGTCTACTCAGGGGCCAACGTCCTGACTTTC. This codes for CASMGVYSGANVLTF.